The T cell receptor beta chain described here comes from a study of early T cells in non-severe SARS-CoV-2 infection. TCRdb processed the 5' RACE reads anew with MiXCR; each CDR3 protein has one entry. Among tens of thousands of distinct CDR3 sequences listed, around 5.6% were seen once. Only a few counts were recorded for this clonotype. The length of the CDR3 is 17 residues. Trimming took 4 bases from V and 6 from J, leaving 23 bases between them. In germline, CDR1 is SGHVS, CDR2 FNYEAQ. The chain carries TRBV7-6 and TRBJ2-3, with a tentative D call TRBD1 (6 bases). The receptor comes from an adult who was a healthcare worker with PCR-confirmed SARS-CoV-2 infection or an uninfected control (not recorded which). The sequencing input was whole blood. The CDR3 nucleotides read TGTGCCAGCAGCTCACCGGGACATCTGAACATGGGGGATACGCAGTATTTT. Translating gives CASSSPGHLNMGDTQYF.